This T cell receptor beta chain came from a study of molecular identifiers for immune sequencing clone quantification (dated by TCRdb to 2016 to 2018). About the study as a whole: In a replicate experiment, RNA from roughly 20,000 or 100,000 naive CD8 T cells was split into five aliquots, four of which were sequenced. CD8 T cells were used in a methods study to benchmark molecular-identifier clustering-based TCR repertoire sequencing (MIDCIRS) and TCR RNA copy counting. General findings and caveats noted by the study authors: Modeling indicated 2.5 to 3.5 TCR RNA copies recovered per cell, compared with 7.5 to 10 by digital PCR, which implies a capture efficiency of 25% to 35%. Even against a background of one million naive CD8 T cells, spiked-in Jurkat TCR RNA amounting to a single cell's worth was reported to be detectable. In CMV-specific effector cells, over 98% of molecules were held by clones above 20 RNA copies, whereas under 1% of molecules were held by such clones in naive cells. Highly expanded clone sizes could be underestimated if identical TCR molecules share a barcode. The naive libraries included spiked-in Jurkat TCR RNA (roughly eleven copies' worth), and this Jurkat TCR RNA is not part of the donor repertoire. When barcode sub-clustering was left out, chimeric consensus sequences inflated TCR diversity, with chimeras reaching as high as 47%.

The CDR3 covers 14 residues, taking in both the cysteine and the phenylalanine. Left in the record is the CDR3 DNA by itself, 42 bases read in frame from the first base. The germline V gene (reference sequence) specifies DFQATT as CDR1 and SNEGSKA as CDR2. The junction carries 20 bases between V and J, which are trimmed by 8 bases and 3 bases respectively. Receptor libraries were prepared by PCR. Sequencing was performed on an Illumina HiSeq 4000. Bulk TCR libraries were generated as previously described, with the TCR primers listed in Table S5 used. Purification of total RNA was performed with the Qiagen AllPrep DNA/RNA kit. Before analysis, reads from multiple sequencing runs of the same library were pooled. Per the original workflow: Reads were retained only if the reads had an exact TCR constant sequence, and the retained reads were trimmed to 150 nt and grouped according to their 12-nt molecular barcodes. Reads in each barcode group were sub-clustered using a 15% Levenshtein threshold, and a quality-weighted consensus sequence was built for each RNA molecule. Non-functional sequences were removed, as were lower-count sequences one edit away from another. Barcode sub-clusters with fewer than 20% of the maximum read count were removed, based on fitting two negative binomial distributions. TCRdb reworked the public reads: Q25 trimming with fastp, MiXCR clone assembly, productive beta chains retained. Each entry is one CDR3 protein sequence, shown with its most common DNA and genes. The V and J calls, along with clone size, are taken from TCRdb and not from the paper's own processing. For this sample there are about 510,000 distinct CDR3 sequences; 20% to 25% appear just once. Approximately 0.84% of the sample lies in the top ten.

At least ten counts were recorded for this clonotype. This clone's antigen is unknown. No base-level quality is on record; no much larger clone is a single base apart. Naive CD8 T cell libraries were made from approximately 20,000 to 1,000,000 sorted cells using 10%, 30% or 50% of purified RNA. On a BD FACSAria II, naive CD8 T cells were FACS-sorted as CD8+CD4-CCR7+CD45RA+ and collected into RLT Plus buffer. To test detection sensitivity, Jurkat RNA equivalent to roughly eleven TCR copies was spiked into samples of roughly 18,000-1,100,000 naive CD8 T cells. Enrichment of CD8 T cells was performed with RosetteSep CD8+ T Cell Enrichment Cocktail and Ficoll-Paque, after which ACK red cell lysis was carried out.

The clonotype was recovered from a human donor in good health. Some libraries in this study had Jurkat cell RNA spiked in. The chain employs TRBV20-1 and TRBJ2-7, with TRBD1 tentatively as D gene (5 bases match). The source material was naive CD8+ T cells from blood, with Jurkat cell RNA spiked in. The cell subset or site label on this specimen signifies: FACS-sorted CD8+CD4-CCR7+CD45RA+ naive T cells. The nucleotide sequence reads TGCAGTACGAAAGGGCCCGACAGAATCTACGAGCAGTACTTC. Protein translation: CSTKGPDRIYEQYF.